This TCR beta chain originates from a study of human T cells and chemical hapten exposure. The CDR3 has 14 amino acids. Germline assignment: CDR1 LGHNA and CDR2 YSLEER. V lost 3 bases, J lost 4 bases, and 5 bases stayed unmatched. MiXCR, applied by TCRdb to the RACE reads, yields one record per CDR3 protein. The sample contains under 450,000 distinct CDR3 sequences, 6% to 7% of which appear only once. Noted time point: patch test 2, 6 weeks after DPC sensitization. As for treatment: therapeutic diphenylcyclopropenone sensitization with weekly scalp DPC. The V gene is TRBV4-3, the J gene TRBJ2-7, with 8 nucleotides matching TRBD1. The sequence derives from a young woman with alopecia areata. Some clones in this sample may be carry-over from other donors' samples. Material: whole blood, obtained in connection with sensitization to the hapten diphenylcyclopropenone (DPC). In DNA form, the CDR3 reads TGCGCCAGCAGCCAGGGACAGGAAGGTTACGAGCAGTACTTC. It is translated as CASSQGQEGYEQYF.